One and the same sample provided the 14 T cell receptor beta chains below, sequenced in a study of cytomegalovirus exposure and HLA in healthy donors. PCR used 60 Vbeta primers and 13 Jbeta primers. Repertoires were generated with immunoSEQ multiplex PCR, while TCRdb's copy carries only in-frame clones and drops some. The profile shows about 120,000 clones, approximately 8% of them singletons. The sequenced sample was PBMCs. These receptors came from a middle-aged woman in good health and CMV-seropositive.

The chain joins TRBV6-5 to TRBJ2-3; a possible D gene is TRBD2 (5 bases). With 8 bases removed from V and 0 bases from J, the gap between germline ends came to 9 bases. Germline CDR1 MNHEY, CDR2 SVGAGI. The CDR3 is 13 residues long. The CDR3 protein is CASQRLSTDTQYF. In DNA form, the CDR3 reads TGTGCCAGCCAGAGACTAAGCACAGATACGCAGTATTTT.

This clone was detected only a few times. The chain combines TRBV6-5 with TRBJ2-7; 7 bases fit TRBD1. The CDR3 contains 14 residues. Germline CDR1 is MNHEY and CDR2 is SVGAGI. The J segment lost 0 bases and the V segment lost 6 bases, leaving 5 bases of the junction unmatched. The CDR3 loop reads CASSRTGNSYEQYF. The CDR3 DNA reads TGTGCCAGCAGCCGGACAGGAAACTCCTACGAGCAGTACTTC.

This clone was seen a few times. The gene calls are TRBV6-1 and TRBJ2-5; a possible D gene is TRBD1 (5 bases). The CDR3 consists of 13 residues. Between the trimmed V and J ends, which lost 4 bases and 3 bases, there was a span of 9 bases. CDR1 and CDR2 (germline): MNHNS, SASEGT. CDR3 DNA: TGTGCCAGCAGTGGGCCAGGGAAAGAGACCCAGTACTTC. It is translated as CASSGPGKETQYF.

This chain links TRBV6-1 with TRBJ2-5; a possible D gene is TRBD2 (5 bases). Germline values: CDR1 MNHNS, CDR2 SASEGT. This CDR3 comprises 16 residues. V lost 3 bases, J lost 1 base, and 15 bases lay in between. The CDR3, as DNA: TGTGCCAGCAGTGATGTGACGGGGTTATTCCAAGAGACCCAGTACTTC. Its translation: CASSDVTGLFQETQYF.

This clone has a handful of counts. The chain couples TRBV2 to TRBJ2-7; D is unclear. CDR3 size: 12 residues. Deletions cut 4 bases from V and 5 bases from J, with 9 bases between. Germline V gene lookup returns CDR1 SNHLY and CDR2 FYNNEI. CDR3 in DNA: TGTGCCAGCAGTGGTTCCAGGCACGAGCAGTACTTC. It translates to CASSGSRHEQYF.

This clone was counted between two and nine times. The chain has TRBV5-4 and TRBJ1-2; TRBD1 aligns across 8 bases. V trimming: 4 bases; J trimming: 4 bases; junction bases outside the gene matches: 6. This CDR3 comprises 14 residues. Germline-derived CDR1 and CDR2 are SGHNT and YYREEE (reference sequence). The CDR3 spells CASSLTGEGYGYTF. CDR3 nucleotide sequence: TGTGCCAGCAGCCTGACAGGGGAAGGCTATGGCTACACCTTC.

The V and J genes are TRBV7-7 and TRBJ2-1, with TRBD2 matching over 10 bases. Germline CDR1 and CDR2: SSHAT and FNYEAQ (reference sequence). Trimming cost V 5 bases and J 6 bases; bases outside gene matches: 7. The CDR3 is 15 amino acids. For the CDR3, the DNA is TGTGCCAGCAGCCTTAGCGGGGGGCCTCCCAATGAGCAGTTCTTC. Translated: CASSLSGGPPNEQFF.

The V gene is TRBV5-1, the J gene TRBJ2-7; tentative D call: TRBD2 (6 bases). Looked up from germline, CDR1 is SGHRS and CDR2 is YFSETQ. Trimming cost V 7 bases and J 0 bases, with 14 bases left between them. The CDR3 has 14 residues. The CDR3 protein is CASSGLTSSYEQYF. In DNA form, the CDR3 reads TGCGCCAGCTCGGGACTCACGAGCTCCTACGAGCAGTACTTC. Combining the CDR3 with reference TRBV5-1 and TRBJ2-7 gives the whole variable domain KAGVTQTPRYLIKTRGQQVTLSCSPISGHRSVSWYQQTPGQGLQFLFEYFSETQRNKGNFPGRFSGRQFSNSRSEMNVSTLELGDSALYLCASSGLTSSYEQYFGPGTRLTVT.

The chain uses TRBV6-6 and TRBJ2-5, with 9 nucleotides matching TRBD1. Germline CDR1 and CDR2: MNHNY and SVGAGI (reference sequence). The CDR3 has 14 residues. V shed 5 bases and J 5 bases; nucleotides not matched to a gene: 6. CDR3 sequence reads: CASSPTGGYETQYF. The CDR3 region has the DNA TGTGCCAGCAGTCCCACAGGGGGCTACGAGACCCAGTACTTC.

In its sample, this clone was seen a few times. The rearrangement uses TRBV5-1 and TRBJ1-6; perhaps TRBD1 as D (5 bases). The CDR3 runs to 13 residues. The V gene's germline CDR1 is SGHRS and CDR2 YFSETQ. V lost 2 bases and J lost 9, with 9 bases in between. The CDR3 loop is CASSLAGRSPLHF. The CDR3 DNA sequence: TGCGCCAGCAGCTTAGCAGGGCGTTCACCCCTCCACTTT.

This clone has more than one count but fewer than ten. The rearrangement links TRBV18 to TRBJ2-7; D is perhaps TRBD1 (6 bases). The CDR3 is 15 amino acids. The V end lost 3 bases, the J end lost 3 bases, and 15 bases lay between the germline ends. Per the germline V gene, CDR1 is KGHSH and CDR2 is LQKENI. The CDR3 bases are TGTGCCAGCTCACCTCCCGGCCGACAGGACTACGAGCAGTACTTC. The encoded protein is CASSPPGRQDYEQYF.

The chain employs TRBV7-9 and TRBJ2-3; 7 bases agree with TRBD2. Germline V gene data show CDR1 as SEHNR and CDR2 as FQNEAQ (reference sequence). The CDR3 spans 15 residues. Trimming cost V 1 base and J 2 bases; bases outside gene matches: 3. The CDR3 DNA is TGTGCCAGCAGCTTAGATGGGGGGGTCACAGATACGCAGTATTTT. This codes for CASSLDGGVTDTQYF.

This chain uses TRBV29-1 with TRBJ1-2; TRBD1 might be the D (6 bases). Per the germline V gene, CDR1 is SQVTM and CDR2 is ANQGSEA. The CDR3 runs 13 residues. Trimming pared 7 bases from V and 9 bases from J, leaving 21 bases between. CDR3 loop: CSALGGGSRRYTF. The CDR3 DNA reads as TGCAGCGCCCTAGGGGGGGGTTCTCGGCGCTACACCTTC.

This sequence joins TRBV15 and TRBJ1-5; no definite D call. Deletions cut 0 bases from V and 6 bases from J, with 9 bases between. The CDR3 length is 14 residues. Germline CDR1 and CDR2: LNHNV and YYDKDF (reference sequence). The CDR3 DNA sequence: TGTGCCACCAGCAGAGATCGGGGTGGTCAGCCCCAGCATTTT. This encodes CATSRDRGGQPQHF.